This is a list of T cell receptor beta chains from one sample in a study of T-cell memory formation after mild COVID-19. TCRdb re-called the 5' RACE reads with MiXCR, one entry per CDR3 protein. Of fewer than 250,000 distinct CDR3 sequences in the sample, approximately 20% were seen once. The sample was PBMCs or a T cell subset sorted from them (not recorded which). These receptor sequences come from an adult woman who had mild COVID-19 (a few samples of this study predate the infection). Cell type and time point are not known. Each CDR3 is given with its conserved first and last residue. Fields, in order: J gene, D gene, clone size, V gene, CDR3 protein, CDR3 DNA. D genes are given only for firm matches. Expanded clones are given a class, and other clones once, few, many or no size at all.

J gene: TRBJ2-5; D gene: TRBD2; clone size: few; V gene: TRBV12-3/TRBV12-4; CDR3 protein: CASSSEVSGSRTQYF; CDR3 DNA: TGTGCCAGCAGTTCCGAGGTTAGCGGGAGCCGGACCCAGTACTTC
J gene: TRBJ2-4; D gene: TRBD2; clone size: many; V gene: TRBV6-5; CDR3 protein: CASSRTSGKNIQYF; CDR3 DNA: TGTGCCAGCAGCCGGACTAGCGGCAAAAACATTCAGTACTTC
J gene: TRBJ2-1; D gene: -; clone size: -; V gene: TRBV18; CDR3 protein: CASSPPGSNNEQFF; CDR3 DNA: TGTGCCAGCTCACCACCGGGGTCGAACAATGAGCAGTTCTTC
J gene: TRBJ1-5; D gene: -; clone size: few; V gene: TRBV7-2; CDR3 protein: CASSSLRTADQPQHF; CDR3 DNA: TGTGCCAGCAGCTCTCTCAGGACAGCCGATCAGCCCCAGCATTTT
J gene: TRBJ1-1; D gene: TRBD1; clone size: -; V gene: TRBV14; CDR3 protein: CASSRGQGQNTEAFF; CDR3 DNA: TGTGCCAGCAGCCGTGGACAGGGACAGAACACTGAAGCTTTCTTT
J gene: TRBJ2-7; D gene: TRBD1; clone size: few; V gene: TRBV2; CDR3 protein: CASSEGQGAQEQYF; CDR3 DNA: TGTGCCAGCAGTGAAGGGCAGGGGGCTCAGGAGCAGTACTTC
J gene: TRBJ2-3; D gene: -; clone size: -; V gene: TRBV4-3; CDR3 protein: CASSQGGVDTDTQYF; CDR3 DNA: TGCGCCAGCAGCCAAGGGGGGGTCGACACAGATACGCAGTATTTT
J gene: TRBJ2-1; D gene: -; clone size: few; V gene: TRBV4-2; CDR3 protein: CASSQPRARGNNEQFF; CDR3 DNA: TGTGCCAGCAGCCAACCACGGGCGAGGGGAAACAATGAGCAGTTCTTC
J gene: TRBJ1-6; D gene: TRBD1; clone size: -; V gene: TRBV20-1; CDR3 protein: CSASAGQLSPLHF; CDR3 DNA: TGCAGTGCTAGCGCGGGACAGCTCTCACCCCTCCACTTT
J gene: TRBJ2-6; D gene: -; clone size: -; V gene: TRBV7-8; CDR3 protein: CASSLLGAGAVLTF; CDR3 DNA: TGTGCCAGCAGCTTATTAGGGGCGGGGGCCGTCCTGACTTTC
J gene: TRBJ1-6; D gene: TRBD1; clone size: few; V gene: TRBV7-3; CDR3 protein: CASSLSGTGNSPLHF; CDR3 DNA: TGTGCCAGCAGCTTAAGTGGGACAGGGAATTCACCCCTCCACTTT
J gene: TRBJ1-6; D gene: -; clone size: few; V gene: TRBV6-5; CDR3 protein: CASSSRGYNSPLHF; CDR3 DNA: TGTGCCAGCAGTTCGAGGGGGTATAATTCACCCCTCCACTTT
J gene: TRBJ2-5; D gene: TRBD2; clone size: -; V gene: TRBV7-3; CDR3 protein: CASSLTGTSWRETQYF; CDR3 DNA: TGTGCCAGCAGCTTGACCGGGACTAGCTGGCGGGAGACCCAGTACTTC
J gene: TRBJ1-4; D gene: -; clone size: many; V gene: TRBV7-9; CDR3 protein: CASSFYSLGEKLFF; CDR3 DNA: TGTGCCAGCAGCTTTTACAGCCTCGGGGAAAAACTGTTTTTT
J gene: TRBJ1-2; D gene: TRBD1; clone size: few; V gene: TRBV6-5; CDR3 protein: CASSPRGGGYYGYTF; CDR3 DNA: TGTGCCAGCAGTCCCCGGGGAGGGGGCTACTATGGCTACACCTTC
J gene: TRBJ1-2; D gene: -; clone size: -; V gene: TRBV19; CDR3 protein: CASSMGGDFGGYTF; CDR3 DNA: TGTGCCAGTAGTATGGGAGGGGACTTCGGGGGCTACACCTTC
J gene: TRBJ2-5; D gene: -; clone size: -; V gene: TRBV7-8; CDR3 protein: CASSQRLLQETQYF; CDR3 DNA: TGTGCCAGCAGCCAACGCCTGCTCCAAGAGACCCAGTACTTC
J gene: TRBJ2-3; D gene: -; clone size: -; V gene: TRBV19; CDR3 protein: CASSSQGRRDTQYF; CDR3 DNA: TGTGCCAGTAGTTCCCAGGGAAGGCGCGATACGCAGTATTTT
J gene: TRBJ2-3; D gene: -; clone size: many; V gene: TRBV5-1; CDR3 protein: CASSSSLPGSTDTQYF; CDR3 DNA: TGCGCCAGCAGCTCCAGCCTACCGGGAAGCACAGATACGCAGTATTTT
J gene: TRBJ2-1; D gene: TRBD1; clone size: -; V gene: TRBV7-7; CDR3 protein: CASSLRPGGAWSGANEQFF; CDR3 DNA: TGTGCCAGCAGCTTAAGGCCAGGGGGCGCCTGGTCGGGGGCCAATGAGCAGTTCTTC
J gene: TRBJ2-3; D gene: -; clone size: -; V gene: TRBV27; CDR3 protein: CASRSGLQTRTDTQYF; CDR3 DNA: TGTGCCAGCAGGTCCGGGCTTCAAACCCGCACAGATACGCAGTATTTT
J gene: TRBJ2-7; D gene: TRBD2; clone size: -; V gene: TRBV15; CDR3 protein: CATSRDGRGQYF; CDR3 DNA: TGTGCCACCAGCAGAGATGGGAGGGGGCAGTACTTC
J gene: TRBJ2-7; D gene: -; clone size: -; V gene: TRBV30; CDR3 protein: CAWSYSFEQYF; CDR3 DNA: TGTGCCTGGAGTTACAGCTTCGAGCAGTACTTC
J gene: TRBJ2-1; D gene: TRBD2; clone size: few; V gene: TRBV7-8; CDR3 protein: CASSLGALAGGVSYNEQFF; CDR3 DNA: TGTGCCAGCAGCTTAGGAGCCCTAGCGGGAGGGGTTTCCTACAATGAGCAGTTCTTC
J gene: TRBJ2-1; D gene: -; clone size: few; V gene: TRBV5-1; CDR3 protein: CASSLASGPLDEQFF; CDR3 DNA: TGCGCCAGCAGCTTGGCGAGCGGTCCTTTGGATGAGCAGTTCTTC
J gene: TRBJ2-1; D gene: TRBD2; clone size: few; V gene: TRBV18; CDR3 protein: CASSQTSGGPSDEQFF; CDR3 DNA: TGTGCCAGCTCACAGACTAGCGGGGGACCCTCTGATGAGCAGTTCTTC
J gene: TRBJ1-4; D gene: TRBD1; clone size: few; V gene: TRBV18; CDR3 protein: CASSPGQGPNEKLFF; CDR3 DNA: TGTGCCAGCTCACCCGGACAGGGCCCTAATGAAAAACTGTTTTTT
J gene: TRBJ2-5; D gene: -; clone size: few; V gene: TRBV3-1; CDR3 protein: CASSQDSAGGGTQYF; CDR3 DNA: TGTGCCAGCAGCCAAGATTCGGCCGGGGGAGGGACCCAGTACTTC
J gene: TRBJ2-3; D gene: TRBD1; clone size: -; V gene: TRBV24-1; CDR3 protein: CATSGTGVTDTQYF; CDR3 DNA: TGTGCCACCAGTGGGACAGGGGTCACAGATACGCAGTATTTT
J gene: TRBJ2-7; D gene: TRBD1; clone size: -; V gene: TRBV18; CDR3 protein: CASSPNAGTGIEQYF; CDR3 DNA: TGTGCCAGCTCACCTAATGCCGGGACAGGGATCGAGCAGTACTTC
J gene: TRBJ2-6; D gene: -; clone size: few; V gene: TRBV12-3/TRBV12-4; CDR3 protein: CASKTGANVLTF; CDR3 DNA: TGTGCCAGCAAGACTGGGGCCAACGTCCTGACTTTC
J gene: TRBJ2-3; D gene: TRBD2; clone size: -; V gene: TRBV5-1; CDR3 protein: CASSLWLAGFTDTQYF; CDR3 DNA: TGCGCCAGCAGCTTGTGGCTAGCGGGGTTCACAGATACGCAGTATTTT
J gene: TRBJ2-5; D gene: TRBD2; clone size: many; V gene: TRBV4-2; CDR3 protein: CASSQVGSGSGETQYF; CDR3 DNA: TGTGCCAGCAGCCAAGTGGGTAGCGGGAGCGGTGAGACCCAGTACTTC
J gene: TRBJ2-5; D gene: -; clone size: few; V gene: TRBV15; CDR3 protein: CATSRDPQETQYF; CDR3 DNA: TGTGCCACCAGCAGAGACCCCCAAGAGACCCAGTACTTC
J gene: TRBJ2-3; D gene: TRBD2; clone size: -; V gene: TRBV7-9; CDR3 protein: CASSPTGTRAPSTDTQYF; CDR3 DNA: TGTGCCAGCAGCCCCACCGGGACTAGGGCTCCTAGCACAGATACGCAGTATTTT
J gene: TRBJ2-1; D gene: TRBD2; clone size: -; V gene: TRBV5-1; CDR3 protein: CDSSPSGGAYNEQFF; CDR3 DNA: TGCGACAGCAGCCCCAGCGGGGGCGCATACAATGAGCAGTTCTTC
J gene: TRBJ1-2; D gene: TRBD1; clone size: -; V gene: TRBV7-8; CDR3 protein: CASSTGTGIFGYTF; CDR3 DNA: TGTGCCAGCAGCACCGGGACAGGGATCTTTGGCTACACCTTC
J gene: TRBJ1-2; D gene: -; clone size: -; V gene: TRBV18; CDR3 protein: CASSPFGQVETYGYTF; CDR3 DNA: TGTGCCAGCTCACCATTTGGGCAGGTGGAGACCTATGGCTACACCTTC
J gene: TRBJ1-2; D gene: -; clone size: few; V gene: TRBV5-5; CDR3 protein: CASIPSGATNYGYTF; CDR3 DNA: TGTGCCAGCATCCCCTCCGGAGCTACTAACTATGGCTACACCTTC
J gene: TRBJ1-2; D gene: -; clone size: -; V gene: TRBV29-1; CDR3 protein: CSARHKGDRYGYTF; CDR3 DNA: TGCAGTGCCCGCCATAAAGGGGACCGCTATGGCTACACCTTC
J gene: TRBJ2-3; D gene: TRBD2; clone size: -; V gene: TRBV20-1; CDR3 protein: CSASDPASGSTDTQYF; CDR3 DNA: TGCAGTGCTAGTGATCCGGCTAGCGGTAGCACAGATACGCAGTATTTT
J gene: TRBJ1-5; D gene: TRBD1; clone size: few; V gene: TRBV30; CDR3 protein: CAWSLPGGNQPQHF; CDR3 DNA: TGTGCCTGGAGCCTGCCAGGGGGAAATCAGCCCCAGCATTTT
J gene: TRBJ2-5; D gene: -; clone size: few; V gene: TRBV7-9; CDR3 protein: CASSLIGWGYADQRRGETQYF; CDR3 DNA: TGTGCCAGCAGCTTAATAGGTTGGGGGTATGCCGATCAGCGCCGGGGAGAGACCCAGTACTTC